This T cell receptor (beta chain) derives from a study of blood T cell repertoires in COVID-19 (dated by TCRdb to 2019 to 2021). About the investigation overall: Collaborator samples came from the United States, Italy and Spain and covered acute and convalescent phases of COVID-19. The material from the prospective study consisted of cDNA or gDNA derived from T cells, B-cell-depleted T cells, or PBMCs. Deeply sampled blood TCRbeta repertoires from subjects exposed to, actively infected with, or recovered from COVID-19 were included in the dataset. The repertoires were made available in a free public database intended to serve as a resource for research on the immune response to SARS-CoV-2. The samples were drawn from the first 160 participants of the ongoing ImmuneRACE study and from roughly 1,300 subjects provided by 6 global collaborators. Nearly every sample came with metadata listing a de-identified subject ID, COVID-19 status, age in years and sex. HLA class I and class II types, where available, came from metadata supplied by the sample provider rather than from assay-based typing.

What the authors observed across the whole study: The quantity of clinical and demographic metadata differed by source and by participant and was supplied without curation.

The collaborating institutions used their own protocols to collect whole blood in K2EDTA tubes. Collaborator samples were shipped for TCRbeta analysis as frozen whole blood, isolated PBMCs, or DNA extracted from either sample type. TCRbeta CDR3 regions were amplified from genomic DNA using the immunoSEQ Assay, a bias-controlled multiplex PCR. For the original study's pipeline: Within the assay, amplification of reference gene primers was used to estimate how many nucleated cells each sample contained. To quantify the absolute abundance of each unique TCRbeta CDR3 rearrangement, sequence reads were collapsed and filtered. Productive Simpson clonality was computed per sample as the square root of Simpson's diversity index over productive rearrangements. TCRdb took over this immuneACCESS table, retaining in-frame rearrangements with V and J assigned. Such tables are incomplete; in checked studies, under half of the missing clones stem from an unresolved V gene, and the remainder is unexplained. Clonal size and the V and J genes are those of that table, whereas D and trimming came from the DNA. The sample has tens of thousands of clones on record, under 90% of them singletons. About 2.4% of the sample lies in the top ten.

V is cut back by 5 bases and J by 5 bases, with 16 bases in the junction unmatched. The CDR3 has 17 amino acids, counting the end cysteine and phenylalanine. Only the CDR3 part of the read is kept: 51 bases, read in frame from the first base. For CDR1 and CDR2, the germline V gene (reference sequence) lists SEHNR and FQNEAQ. For this clone: No cognate antigen has been identified for it. No clone much larger than this one lies a single base away; base qualities are absent.

Specimen: peripheral blood. The rearrangement combines TRBV7-9 with TRBJ2-7; TRBD1 lines up with 9 middle nucleotides. This sequence originates from a human donor in a cohort sampled during active COVID-19. This receptor carries the CDR3 CASSRIVGDRVRNEQYF. The base sequence is TGTGCCAGCAGCAGAATAGTGGGGGACAGGGTGCGGAACGAGCAGTACTTC.